Listed below are T cell receptor beta chains from one sample, sequenced in a study of cytomegalovirus exposure and HLA in healthy donors. TCRdb's table, derived via immunoSEQ multiplex PCR, lists solely in-frame clones and lacks some. Of roughly 150,000 clones listed, roughly 96% are singletons. The specimen sequenced was PBMCs. These receptors were taken from a woman between 18 and 29 years old in good health and CMV-seronegative. Both conserved end residues are part of each CDR3. The D gene is left open where the match is weak. A clone size is listed for some rows: how often the clone was seen (once, few, many), or a class if it is expanded.

TRBJ1-5,TRBV5-1,TRBD1,NA,TGCGCCAGCAGCTTGGGAGGGACAGCCTTGAATCAGCCCCAGCATTTT,CASSLGGTALNQPQHF
TRBJ1-4,TRBV4-1,NA,NA,TGCGCCAGCAGCCAAGATTTTCACGCGAATGAAAAACTGTTTTTT,CASSQDFHANEKLFF
TRBJ2-3,TRBV30,TRBD2,NA,TGTGCCTGGAGAGTAGCGGGGGGGCCTGATACGCAGTATTTT,CAWRVAGGPDTQYF
TRBJ2-2,TRBV6-5,NA,NA,TGTGCCAGCAGTTACGGACAGCACACCGGGGAGCTGTTTTTT,CASSYGQHTGELFF
TRBJ2-2,TRBV5-6,TRBD2,NA,TGTGCCAGCAGCTGGTTCTTAGCGGGGGTGAGCTACACCGGGGAGCTGTTTTTT,CASSWFLAGVSYTGELFF
TRBJ1-3,TRBV5-1,TRBD1,NA,TGCGCCAGCAGCTTTAATTCAGGGGGCTCTGGAAACACCATATATTTT,CASSFNSGGSGNTIYF
TRBJ2-5,TRBV6-1,TRBD1,NA,TGTGCCAGCAGACCACAGGGGGCAGGAGAGACCCAGTACTTC,CASRPQGAGETQYF
TRBJ2-5,TRBV15,NA,NA,TGTGCCACCAGCAGGGACTTCCGAGAGACCCAGTACTTC,CATSRDFRETQYF
TRBJ2-2,TRBV14,TRBD2,NA,TGTGCCAGCAGCCATAGACATAGCGGGGACACCAACACCGGGGAGCTGTTTTTT,CASSHRHSGDTNTGELFF
TRBJ2-5,TRBV5-1,NA,once,TGCGCCAGCAGCTTGGGAGGTGGGGAGACCCAGTACTTC,CASSLGGGETQYF
TRBJ2-7,TRBV13,NA,NA,TGTGCCAGCAGCCCCAGGGAAAACTCCTACGAGCAGTACTTC,CASSPRENSYEQYF
TRBJ1-3,TRBV5-1,NA,NA,TGCGCCAGCAGCTTGCGGGGGGGGCGCGAAAACACCATATATTTT,CASSLRGGRENTIYF
TRBJ2-7,TRBV7-9,NA,NA,TGTGCCAGCAGCTCAGATTGGAGCTCCTACGAGCAGTACTTC,CASSSDWSSYEQYF
TRBJ2-1,TRBV7-6,TRBD2,NA,TGTGCCAGCAGCCCCGGTCCGCGGGGGGGCGGTTACTATGAGCAGTTCTTC,CASSPGPRGGGYYEQFF
TRBJ1-1,TRBV2,TRBD1,NA,TGTGCCAGCAGTCGGACCGCCGGGACAGGGAGAACTGAAGCTTTCTTT,CASSRTAGTGRTEAFF
TRBJ1-6,TRBV6-5,NA,once,TGTGCCAGCAGTTTCGACAGTTTGGATTCACCCCTCCACTTT,CASSFDSLDSPLHF
TRBJ2-7,TRBV2,NA,NA,TGTGCCAGCAAAGGACAGAGCTACGAGCAGTACTTC,CASKGQSYEQYF
TRBJ1-2,TRBV6-5,NA,NA,TGTGCCAGCAGTGATAACAGGGAGATATATGGCTACACCTTC,CASSDNREIYGYTF
TRBJ2-5,TRBV25-1,TRBD1,NA,TGTGCCAGCAGTGATAGGGGACAGGGGATGGAAGAGACCCAGTACTTC,CASSDRGQGMEETQYF
TRBJ2-1,TRBV10-3,NA,once,TGTGCCATCAGTGGCCCCCCCCTACAGGTCCCGGTATACAATGAGCAGTTCTTC,CAISGPPLQVPVYNEQFF
TRBJ2-7,TRBV2,TRBD2,NA,TGTGCCAGCAGTGGCCCCGGACTAGCGGGGGTTTACGAGCAGTACTTC,CASSGPGLAGVYEQYF
TRBJ2-7,TRBV4-1,TRBD1,NA,TGCGCCAGCAGCCGCCGCGGGACAGGGGGAGACGAGCAGTACTTC,CASSRRGTGGDEQYF
TRBJ2-1,TRBV5-1,TRBD1,NA,TGCGCCAGCAGCTTGGCCAGGGGGCCCCTTTGGAATGAGCAGTTCTTC,CASSLARGPLWNEQFF
TRBJ2-1,TRBV15,NA,NA,TGTGCCACCAGCAGTAGGGGTGAGCAGTTCTTC,CATSSRGEQFF
TRBJ2-1,TRBV5-6,TRBD1,NA,TGTGCCAGCAGCTTGCGTCTAGGGACAGGGATGAATGAGCAGTTCTTC,CASSLRLGTGMNEQFF
TRBJ1-2,TRBV5-1,TRBD1,NA,TGCGCCAGCAGCTCCCAGGGGGCCGGAGATGGCTACACCTTC,CASSSQGAGDGYTF
TRBJ2-7,TRBV9,NA,NA,TGTGCCAGCAGCGTGCAGGGGAGCTCCTACGAGCAGTACTTC,CASSVQGSSYEQYF
TRBJ2-3,TRBV14,TRBD1,NA,TGTGCCAGCAGCCGTCGGTCGTCGACAGGGGTCACAGATACGCAGTATTTT,CASSRRSSTGVTDTQYF
TRBJ2-5,TRBV7-2,NA,NA,TGTGCCAGCAGCTTTGCCCGGCAGGCAGAGACCCAGTACTTC,CASSFARQAETQYF
TRBJ1-5,TRBV7-9,NA,NA,TGTGCCAGCAGTCGGGACTCTATGAATCAGCCCCAGCATTTT,CASSRDSMNQPQHF
TRBJ1-4,TRBV4-1,NA,NA,TGCGCCAGCAGCCAAGACACGACACCGGATGAAAAACTGTTTTTT,CASSQDTTPDEKLFF
TRBJ1-1,TRBV13,NA,once,TGTGCCAGCAGCTTACGGTCAGGGGCAGGAGAAGCTTTCTTT,CASSLRSGAGEAFF